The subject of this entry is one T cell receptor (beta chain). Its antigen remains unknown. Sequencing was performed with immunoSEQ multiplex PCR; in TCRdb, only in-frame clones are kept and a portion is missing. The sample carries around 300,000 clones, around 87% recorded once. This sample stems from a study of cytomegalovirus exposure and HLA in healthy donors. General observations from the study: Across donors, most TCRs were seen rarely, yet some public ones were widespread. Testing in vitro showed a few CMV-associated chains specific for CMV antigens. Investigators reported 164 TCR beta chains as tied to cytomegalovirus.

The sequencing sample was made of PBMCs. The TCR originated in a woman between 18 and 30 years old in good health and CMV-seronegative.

This CDR3 reads CASSSGDLTYEQYF. In nucleotides, the CDR3 is TGCGCCAGCAGCTCAGGGGACCTAACCTACGAGCAGTACTTC. This sequence joins TRBV10-1 and TRBJ2-7, with a weak D call TRBD1 (6 bases). Germline loops: CDR1 WNHNN, CDR2 SYGVQD (reference sequence). This CDR3 is 14 amino acids long. Between the trimmed V and J ends, which lost 6 bases and 2 bases, there was a span of 14 bases.